Below, 32 T cell receptor beta chains from the same sample are listed, as sequenced in a study of cytomegalovirus exposure and HLA in healthy donors. TCRdb's copy holds only in-frame clones and misses some; the assay was immunoSEQ multiplex PCR. This table has roughly 150,000 clones, about 89% appearing once. Input material: PBMCs. Receptor source: a woman aged 18-29 years in good health and CMV-seropositive.

The chain links TRBV4-3 to TRBJ2-2; TRBD2 aligns across 12 bases. The CDR3 is 17 amino acids. Trimming removed 3 bases from V and 4 bases from J; junction bases left unmatched: 6. CDR1 and CDR2 from the germline V gene are LGHNA and YSLEER. CDR3 sequence: CASSHLAGGWGTGELFF. CDR3 in DNA: TGCGCCAGCAGCCACCTAGCGGGAGGGTGGGGCACCGGGGAGCTGTTTTTT.

This chain joins TRBV28 and TRBJ1-2; 9 bases map to TRBD1. CDR1 is MDHEN and CDR2 is SYDVKM in the germline V gene. CDR3 length equals 14 residues. J lost 1 base, V lost 6 bases, and 3 bases had no gene match. The CDR3 loop is CASRRTGVNYGYTF. The DNA for the CDR3 is TGTGCCAGCAGACGGACAGGGGTTAACTATGGCTACACCTTC.

This clone has more than one count but fewer than ten. The V call is TRBV5-1, the J call TRBJ2-7; 12 nucleotides align to TRBD2. This CDR3 region has 14 residues. Germline-derived CDR1 and CDR2 are SGHRS and YFSETQ. J was trimmed by 2 bases and V by 3 bases; bases with no gene match: 0. CDR3 in amino acids: CASSWTSGTYEQYF. The CDR3 DNA is TGCGCCAGCAGCTGGACTAGCGGGACCTACGAGCAGTACTTC.

The chain employs TRBV15 and TRBJ2-2; 7 bases are shared with TRBD2. Trimming removed 2 bases from V and 0 bases from J; junction bases left unmatched: 0. Germline CDR1 and CDR2: LNHNV and YYDKDF (reference sequence). This CDR3 is 15 amino acids long. The CDR3 sequence is CATSRLAANTGELFF. CDR3 in DNA: TGTGCCACCAGCAGACTAGCGGCGAACACCGGGGAGCTGTTTTTT.

V and J are TRBV4-3 and TRBJ2-2; possibly TRBD1 for D (5 bases). The V end lost 0 bases, the J end lost 1 base, and 12 bases lay between the germline ends. Germline-derived CDR1 and CDR2 are LGHNA and YSLEER. The CDR3 spans 17 residues. This CDR3 is CASSQEGATLNTGELFF. Written as DNA, the CDR3 is TGCGCCAGCAGCCAAGAAGGGGCGACCCTGAACACCGGGGAGCTGTTTTTT.

This clone was counted once. This chain connects TRBV6-5 to TRBJ2-7, with D possibly TRBD2 on 5 matching bases. Germline-derived CDR1 and CDR2 are MNHEY and SVGAGI. Trimming removed 6 bases from V and 3 bases from J, with 15 bases in between. This CDR3 region has 14 residues. In DNA, the CDR3 is TGTGCCAGCAGCCCACGGACGGGGAACTACGAGCAGTACTTC. This codes for CASSPRTGNYEQYF.

The CDR3 reads CASSRDRTYGYTF. The DNA for the CDR3 is TGCGCCAGCAGTCGTGACAGAACTTATGGCTACACCTTC. The chain has TRBV10-1 and TRBJ1-2; D possibly corresponds to TRBD1 (5 bases). The germline CDR1 and CDR2 sequences are WNHNN and SYGVQD (reference sequence). Trimming left V 5 bases short and J 5 bases short, with 12 bases between. The CDR3 is 13 residues long.

This rearrangement joins TRBV7-8 to TRBJ2-7; perhaps TRBD2 as D (5 bases). This CDR3 is built from 14 residues. V was clipped by 4 bases and J by 3 bases, with 13 bases between them. CDR1 is SGHVS, CDR2 FQNEAQ, per germline. The CDR3 sequence: CASSSGIWGYEQYF. Written as DNA, the CDR3 is TGTGCCAGCAGCTCCGGGATCTGGGGCTACGAGCAGTACTTC.

This clone was detected a few times. The same CDR3 can be traced to other DNA sequences in this sample. The chain uses TRBV30 and TRBJ1-5; perhaps TRBD1 as D (5 bases). Looked up from germline, CDR1 is GTSNPN and CDR2 is SVGIG (reference sequence). V was shortened by 0 bases and J by 2 bases, with 5 bases between the two germline ends. The CDR3 covers 13 residues. The CDR3 protein is CAWSVGGNQPQHF. The DNA for the CDR3 is TGTGCCTGGAGTGTAGGGGGCAATCAGCCCCAGCATTTT.

This chain connects TRBV5-1 to TRBJ1-2, with TRBD1 as a possible D gene (6 bases). Trimming took 0 bases from V and 4 from J, leaving 13 bases between them. Germline lookup yields CDR1 SGHRS and CDR2 YFSETQ. There are 15 residues in the CDR3. The CDR3 is CASSLAAGEAYGYTF. In DNA, the CDR3 is TGCGCCAGCAGCTTGGCCGCAGGGGAAGCCTATGGCTACACCTTC.

This clone was seen just once. The gene calls are TRBV7-2 and TRBJ2-3; 8 bases line up with TRBD2. The germline V gene has CDR1 SGHTA and CDR2 FQGNSA. Trimming at V came to 5 bases and at J to 2 bases, leaving 9 bases not matched to a gene. This CDR3 comprises 16 residues. The CDR3 nucleotides are TGTGCCAGCAGCCCCCTTAGCGGGAAGACCACAGATACGCAGTATTTT. Translated: CASSPLSGKTTDTQYF.

The chain uses TRBV11-3 and TRBJ2-1, with 11 bases that match TRBD2. Germline CDR1 SGHNT, CDR2 YENEEA. This CDR3 has 14 amino acids. V shed 5 bases and J 6 bases; nucleotides not matched to a gene: 3. CDR3 sequence: CASSQGTSGNEQFF. The CDR3 nucleotides are TGTGCCAGCAGCCAGGGGACTAGCGGCAATGAGCAGTTCTTC.

This chain connects TRBV4-1 to TRBJ2-1, with 11 bases matching TRBD2. V lost 3 bases, J lost 5 bases, and 6 bases stayed unmatched. The V gene's germline CDR1 is MGHRA and CDR2 YSYEKL. The length of the CDR3 is 16 residues. As DNA, the CDR3 is TGCGCCAGCAGCCATCGACTAGCGGGATCTGACAATGAGCAGTTCTTC. Encoded protein: CASSHRLAGSDNEQFF.

This rearrangement joins TRBV29-1 to TRBJ1-1; D gene unclear. Germline V gene sequence: CDR1 SQVTM, CDR2 ANQGSEA. Between the trimmed V and J ends, which lost 2 bases and 0 bases, there was a span of 7 bases. The CDR3 is 13 residues long. CDR3 loop: CSVELRMNTEAFF. The CDR3 DNA reads TGCAGCGTTGAACTCAGGATGAACACTGAAGCTTTCTTT.

This clone was detected once. The gene calls are TRBV30 and TRBJ2-7, with 8 bases matching TRBD1. The CDR3 loop spans 12 amino acids. The ends lost 5 bases at V and 7 bases at J; junction bases unmatched: 7. Germline CDR1 reads GTSNPN; CDR2 reads SVGIG (reference sequence). The CDR3 spells CAWGQGMGEQYF. The CDR3 DNA reads TGTGCCTGGGGACAGGGTATGGGGGAGCAGTACTTC. Variable domain in full (rest from reference TRBV30 and TRBJ2-7): SQTIHQWPATLVQPVGSPLSLECTVEGTSNPNLYWYRQAAGRGLQLLFYSVGIGQISSEVPQNLSASRPQDRQFILSSKKLLLSDSGFYLCAWGQGMGEQYFGPGTRLTVT.

This chain connects TRBV30 to TRBJ2-5; TRBD2 matches 15 bases. V lost 2 bases, J lost 2 bases, and 9 bases stayed unmatched. The CDR3 runs to 18 residues. The germline gives CDR1 GTSNPN, CDR2 SVGIG (reference sequence). CDR3 region: CAWSSAGGTSGRQETQYF. CDR3 sequence (DNA): TGTGCCTGGAGTTCCGCGGGGGGGACTAGCGGGAGGCAAGAGACCCAGTACTTC.

This chain connects TRBV11-2 to TRBJ2-1, with 7 bases that match TRBD2. The trim removed 3 bases at V and 8 bases at J, leaving 10 bases unmatched. The CDR3 loop spans 15 amino acids. The germline V gene has CDR1 SGHAT and CDR2 FQNNGV. CDR3 in amino acids: CASSLVGGGMDEQFF. For the CDR3, the DNA is TGTGCCAGCAGCTTGGTAGGCGGGGGAATGGATGAGCAGTTCTTC.

The gene calls are TRBV27 and TRBJ2-7, with D possibly TRBD1 on 5 matching bases. This CDR3 contains 17 residues. Trimming removed 5 bases from V and 0 bases from J, with 20 bases in between. Per the germline V gene, CDR1 is MNHEY and CDR2 is SMNVEV (reference sequence). The CDR3 coding sequence is TGTGCCAGCAGTCCTACAATGAGACAGCCACCCTCCTACGAGCAGTACTTC. Amino acids: CASSPTMRQPPSYEQYF.

The chain employs TRBV30 and TRBJ1-4, with D possibly being TRBD1 (6 bases). V lost 0 bases and J lost 7, with 12 bases in between. The CDR3 length is 14 residues. Per germline, CDR1 GTSNPN and CDR2 SVGIG (reference sequence). The CDR3 is CAWSVGQGSEKLFF. The CDR3 nucleotides read TGTGCCTGGAGTGTCGGGCAGGGGAGTGAAAAACTGTTTTTT.

The chain carries TRBV9 and TRBJ2-1; 8 nucleotides match TRBD1. Unmatched junction bases numbered 12, after V lost 0 bases and J lost 7 bases. The CDR3 contains 17 residues. Germline V gives CDR1 SGDLS, CDR2 YYNGEE. The DNA of the CDR3 is TGTGCCAGCAGCGTAGCACGGGACAGGCCACACCAAAATGAGCAGTTCTTC. Translating gives CASSVARDRPHQNEQFF.

CDR3 in amino acids: CASSPGWAAEKLFF. The DNA of the CDR3 is TGTGCCAGCAGCCCTGGTTGGGCAGCCGAAAAACTGTTTTTT. The V and J genes are TRBV5-6 and TRBJ1-4; D unresolved. The CDR3 spans 14 residues. Per the germline V gene, CDR1 is SGHDT and CDR2 is YYEEEE. V lost 4 bases and J 8 bases, leaving 15 bases between the germline ends.

The V call is TRBV11-3, the J call TRBJ1-1; 7 bases match TRBD1. V shed 5 bases and J 2 bases; nucleotides not matched to a gene: 8. Germline V CDR1 and CDR2: SGHNT, YENEEA. The length of the CDR3 is 15 residues. CDR3 coding DNA: TGTGCCAGCAGCCCCCGACAGGGAGAAAACACTGAAGCTTTCTTT. Protein: CASSPRQGENTEAFF.

The V and J genes are TRBV2 and TRBJ1-5; perhaps TRBD1 as D (5 bases). The CDR3 spans 15 residues. V was trimmed by 5 bases and J by 0 bases, leaving 11 bases between them. The V gene's germline CDR1 is SNHLY and CDR2 FYNNEI. This CDR3 reads CASSYTGYSNQPQHF. As DNA, the CDR3 is TGTGCCAGCAGTTATACAGGTTATAGCAATCAGCCCCAGCATTTT.

This rearrangement joins TRBV5-1 to TRBJ2-7; TRBD2 matches 12 bases. Germline V gene data show CDR1 as SGHRS and CDR2 as YFSETQ. This CDR3 is built from 13 residues. J was trimmed by 4 bases and V by 5 bases; bases with no gene match: 1. CDR3 nucleotide sequence: TGCGCCAGCAGGCTAGCGGGAGGGTACGAGCAGTACTTC. Its protein product is CASRLAGGYEQYF.

The chain has TRBV5-6 and TRBJ2-5; 9 nucleotides match TRBD2. Unmatched junction bases numbered 7, after V lost 1 base and J lost 3 bases. From germline, CDR1 is SGHDT and CDR2 YYEEEE. The CDR3 covers 16 residues. This chain's CDR3 is CASSLLGGRAKETQYF. DNA of the CDR3: TGTGCCAGCAGCTTGTTAGGCGGGAGGGCAAAAGAGACCCAGTACTTC.

The chain links TRBV6-5 to TRBJ2-5, with D tentatively TRBD2 (5 bases). This CDR3 comprises 15 residues. From germline, CDR1 is MNHEY and CDR2 SVGAGI. V was clipped by 4 bases and J by 5 bases, with 17 bases between them. CDR3 sequence (DNA): TGTGCCAGCAGTTCTGGACTGGCGGATGTTGAGACCCAGTACTTC. Its translation is CASSSGLADVETQYF.

The chain employs TRBV7-8 and TRBJ1-5; D unresolved. CDR1 and CDR2 from the germline V gene are SGHVS and FQNEAQ. V shed 4 bases and J shed 4 bases, with 14 bases lying between them. CDR3 size: 15 residues. CDR3 sequence (DNA): TGTGCCAGCAGCTCGCACACGGGGAGAAATCAGCCCCAGCATTTT. Amino acid sequence: CASSSHTGRNQPQHF.

This chain links TRBV2 with TRBJ2-5; 7 bases align to TRBD1. V lost 4 bases and J lost 0; bases outside the gene matches: 2. From germline, CDR1 is SNHLY and CDR2 FYNNEI. The CDR3 is 14 residues long. The CDR3 DNA reads TGTGCCAGCAGTGCCGGGACAGACCAAGAGACCCAGTACTTC. This gives the protein CASSAGTDQETQYF.

V usage is TRBV10-2 and J usage is TRBJ2-5, with 12 bases aligning to TRBD1. CDR1 is WSHSY, CDR2 SAAADI, per germline. The V and J ends lost 5 bases and 5 bases, in that order; junction bases with no gene match: 12. This CDR3 comprises 17 residues. As DNA, the CDR3 is TGCGCCAGCAGTCAGCCCGGGACAGGGGGCTTCCAGGAGACCCAGTACTTC. As protein: CASSQPGTGGFQETQYF.

J is TRBJ2-1 and V is TRBV5-4; perhaps TRBD2 as D (6 bases). This CDR3 comprises 14 residues. The germline V and J ends were trimmed by 4 bases and 7 bases, with 15 bases remaining between them. CDR1 and CDR2 (germline): SGHNT, YYREEE (reference sequence). The CDR3 sequence is CASSTPGLKNEQFF. In DNA, the CDR3 is TGTGCCAGCAGCACTCCGGGACTTAAAAATGAGCAGTTCTTC.

The genes are TRBV7-9 and TRBJ2-7; the D gene is possibly TRBD1 (5 bases). Deletions cut 5 bases from V and 1 base from J, with 9 bases between. Germline V gene sequence: CDR1 SEHNR, CDR2 FQNEAQ (reference sequence). The CDR3 contains 13 residues. The CDR3 DNA sequence: TGTGCCAGCAGCCTCGACAGTTCCTACGAGCAGTACTTC. It translates to CASSLDSSYEQYF. Complete variable domain (other parts from reference TRBV7-9 and TRBJ2-7): DTGVSQNPRHKITKRGQNVTFRCDPISEHNRLYWYRQTLGQGPEFLTYFQNEAQLEKSRLLSDRFSAERPKGSFSTLEIQRTEQGDSAMYLCASSLDSSYEQYFGPGTRLTVT.

This chain uses TRBV7-6 with TRBJ2-5, with TRBD1 identical over 9 bases. After removal of 5 bases from V and 5 bases from J, the junction contained 9 bases not matched to a gene. CDR3 length: 15 amino acids. Germline CDR1 and CDR2: SGHVS and FNYEAQ. CDR3 DNA sequence: TGTGCCAGCAGCGTATCCGGGACAGGGAGTGAGACCCAGTACTTC. Protein product: CASSVSGTGSETQYF. Based on the CDR3 plus reference TRBV7-6 and TRBJ2-5, the full variable domain is GAGVSQSPRYKVTKRGQDVALRCDPISGHVSLYWYRQALGQGPEFLTYFNYEAQQDKSGLPNDRFSAERPEGSISTLTIQRTEQRDSAMYRCASSVSGTGSETQYFGPGTRLLVL.